This T cell receptor beta chain was retrieved from a study of shared clonotypes between healthy human individuals. General observations from the study: Clonotype sharing among the donors was expected to vary with sequencing depth.

Samples left unsorted employed some 95 million PBMCs for genomic DNA. The CDR3 contains 11 residues. Germline V CDR1 and CDR2: SGHTA, FQGNSA. A single count supports this clone. Its antigen is currently unknown. Sequencing on ten immunoSEQ deep assay plates was performed for unsorted PBMC DNA. Sequenced by immunoSEQ multiplex PCR; TCRdb stores in-frame clones only, minus some. The repertoire has some 530,000 clones, 60% to 80% of them found once; the top ten carry around 13%. The chain has TRBV7-2 and TRBJ2-5; unclear D gene. The J call is doubtful: the DNA matches TRBJ2-7 better. The TCR comes from a woman in her forties in good health. Some clones in this sample may be carry-over from other donors' samples. The sequenced material came from PBMCs. The CDR3 sequence: CASSFSYEQYF. CDR3 nucleotides: TGTGCCAGCAGCTTTTCCTACGAGCAGTACTTC.